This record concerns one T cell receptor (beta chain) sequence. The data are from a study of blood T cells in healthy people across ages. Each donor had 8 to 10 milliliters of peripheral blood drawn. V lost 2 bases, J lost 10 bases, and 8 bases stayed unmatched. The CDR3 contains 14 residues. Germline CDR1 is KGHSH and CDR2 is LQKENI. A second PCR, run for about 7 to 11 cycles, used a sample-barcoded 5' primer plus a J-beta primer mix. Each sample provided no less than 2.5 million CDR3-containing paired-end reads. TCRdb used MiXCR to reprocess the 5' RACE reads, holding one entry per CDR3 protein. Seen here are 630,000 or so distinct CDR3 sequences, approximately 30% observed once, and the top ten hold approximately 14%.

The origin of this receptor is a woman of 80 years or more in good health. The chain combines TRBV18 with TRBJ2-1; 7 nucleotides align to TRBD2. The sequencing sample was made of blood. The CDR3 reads CASSPGLVEGEQFF. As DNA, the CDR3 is TGTGCCAGCTCACCAGGACTAGTAGAGGGGGAGCAGTTCTTC.